This T cell receptor beta chain was retrieved from a study of cytomegalovirus exposure and HLA in healthy donors. The donors were in the approximately 130-subject validation cohort; that cohort was separate from the roughly 700-subject first cohort. Study observations and caveats: In vitro work confirmed that three CMV-associated chains recognize CMV antigens. A classifier reportedly called cytomegalovirus status with high sensitivity and specificity. Researchers catalogued about 160 TCR beta chains as cytomegalovirus-associated.

CDR1 and CDR2 from the germline V gene are MDHEN and SYDVKM. The CDR3 contains 15 residues. V lost 6 bases and J lost 3; bases outside the gene matches: 6. TCRdb keeps only in-frame clones here, not all; method: immunoSEQ multiplex PCR. The sample contains approximately 65,000 clones, around 93% of which appear only once. This clone was picked up one time. Its antigen is currently unknown. The rearrangement uses TRBV28 and TRBJ2-5, with 11 bases lining up with TRBD2. Sequencing was done on a sample of PBMCs. This clonotype was sampled from a man aged 18-30 years in good health and CMV-seropositive. The DNA for the CDR3 is TGTGCCAGCAGCCCCCCTAGCGGGAGGAAAGAGACCCAGTACTTC. Protein: CASSPPSGRKETQYF.